The 24 T cell receptor beta chains presented below share a single source sample, sequenced in a study of blood T cell repertoires in COVID-19. This table comes from immunoSEQ multiplex PCR, and its TCRdb copy is limited to in-frame clones, with some not included. The sample carries over 200,000 clones, roughly nine tenths recorded once. Sample: PBMCs or T cells enriched from blood (not recorded which). Receptor source: a human donor in a cohort exposed to, infected with or recovered from COVID-19 (not recorded which). The donor label of this sample is uncertain.

V usage is TRBV18 and J usage is TRBJ2-7, with 8 bases fitting TRBD2. With V trimmed by 3 bases and J by 0 bases, 4 bases remained unmatched. The CDR3 loop spans 15 amino acids. Germline lookup yields CDR1 KGHSH and CDR2 LQKENI. DNA for the CDR3: TGTGCCAGCTCACCCTCGGGACTAGGCTCCTACGAGCAGTACTTC. As protein: CASSPSGLGSYEQYF.

Worth noting for this clone: The sample has other DNA sequences that encode this CDR3 too. The chain combines TRBV24-1 with TRBJ1-2; 8 nucleotides line up with TRBD1. The CDR3 loop spans 12 amino acids. The ends lost 4 bases at V and 8 bases at J; junction bases unmatched: 2. Per the germline V gene, CDR1 is KGHDR and CDR2 is SFDVKD. This CDR3 is CATSDPGGGYTF. The CDR3 DNA is TGTGCCACCAGTGACCCAGGGGGCGGCTACACCTTC.

The V and J genes are TRBV6-5 and TRBJ2-1; possibly TRBD2 for D (6 bases). This CDR3 comprises 15 residues. Germline-derived CDR1 and CDR2 are MNHEY and SVGAGI. The V end lost 6 bases, the J end lost 1 base, and 13 bases lay between the germline ends. The CDR3 coding sequence is TGTGCCAGCAGCCGAGTTGGACTATCCTACAATGAGCAGTTCTTC. Its protein is CASSRVGLSYNEQFF.

The rearrangement links TRBV7-3 to TRBJ1-1; 9 nucleotides agree with TRBD1. CDR3 size: 16 residues. Germline CDR1 SGHTA, CDR2 FQGTGA. With V trimmed by 5 bases and J by 4 bases, 11 bases remained unmatched. The CDR3 DNA is TGTGCCAGCAGCCCTACAGGGGGCGAGAAAAGCACTGAAGCTTTCTTT. It codes for CASSPTGGEKSTEAFF.

J is TRBJ2-2 and V is TRBV3-1 (or the pseudogene TRBV3-2), with D possibly being TRBD2 (5 bases). The CDR3 runs 12 residues. Germline CDR1 LGHDT, CDR2 YNNKEL (reference sequence). V shed 4 bases and J shed 5 bases, with 5 bases lying between them. The CDR3 sequence is CASSPGTGELFF. CDR3 in DNA: TGTGCCAGCAGCCCGGGGACCGGGGAGCTGTTTTTT.

The genes are TRBV18 and TRBJ2-2; D perhaps matches TRBD2 (5 bases). The CDR3 spans 17 residues. Germline CDR1 is KGHSH and CDR2 is LQKENI. Trimming shortened V by 4 bases and J by 2 bases, and 17 bases separated the two germline ends. DNA of the CDR3: TGTGCCAGCTCACATTCCGATCGAGGGTTAAACACCGGGGAGCTGTTTTTT. It specifies CASSHSDRGLNTGELFF.

The rearrangement links TRBV7-2 to TRBJ2-1; D is possibly TRBD2 (5 bases). The CDR3 is made up of 13 amino acids. CDR1 SGHTA and CDR2 FQGNSA come from the germline V gene. V shed 0 bases and J shed 9 bases, with 9 bases lying between them. For the CDR3, the DNA is TGTGCCAGCAGCTTAGCGGGAGTAGGTGAGCAGTTCTTC. It translates to CASSLAGVGEQFF.

The CDR3 is CASSLVLPGGWETQYF. The CDR3 DNA reads as TGTGCCAGCAGCTTAGTCCTGCCGGGGGGTTGGGAGACCCAGTACTTC. The chain carries TRBV11-2 and TRBJ2-5; the match to TRBD2 covers 7 bases. The trim removed 1 base at V and 5 bases at J, leaving 10 bases unmatched. The CDR3 consists of 16 residues. The germline CDR1 and CDR2 sequences are SGHAT and FQNNGV.

This chain uses TRBV5-8 with TRBJ1-3, with D unresolved. Deletions cut 4 bases from V and 3 bases from J, with 14 bases between. The V gene's germline CDR1 is SGHTS and CDR2 YDEGEE. The CDR3 is 15 amino acids. CDR3 amino acids: CASSPGGLRGNTIYF. Written as DNA, the CDR3 is TGTGCCAGCAGCCCGGGAGGCCTGCGTGGAAACACCATATATTTT.

This chain links TRBV5-1 with TRBJ1-2; TRBD1 is a possible D gene (5 bases). V was pared by 7 bases and J by 6 bases, with 22 bases between. Germline V gene sequence: CDR1 SGHRS, CDR2 YFSETQ. The CDR3 extends over 15 amino acids. The CDR3, as DNA: TGCGCCAGCGCCAGTCAGGAGGGGCATCAGGATGGCTACACCTTC. As protein: CASASQEGHQDGYTF.

This rearrangement joins TRBV18 to TRBJ1-2; 10 positions match TRBD1. The trim removed 2 bases at V and 8 bases at J, leaving 8 bases unmatched. This CDR3 has 15 amino acids. The germline V gene has CDR1 KGHSH and CDR2 LQKENI. CDR3 DNA: TGTGCCAGCTCACCAGCCGGGACAGGGGTTTACGGCTACACCTTC. The encoded protein is CASSPAGTGVYGYTF.

Details on this clone: A junction end diverges from the germline sequence, so it may reflect a read error. This chain links TRBV10-3 with TRBJ2-7, with D perhaps TRBD1 (5 bases). Germline V gene data show CDR1 as ENHRY and CDR2 as SYGVKD. CDR3 length: 14 amino acids. The CDR3 sequence is CATSTGVGSYEQYF. The CDR3 DNA reads TGTGCCACCAGTACAGGAGTCGGATCCTACGAGCAGTACTTC.

This clone was counted a single time. V is TRBV5-6 and J is TRBJ1-2, with D perhaps TRBD1 (6 bases). Per germline, CDR1 SGHDT and CDR2 YYEEEE. Trimming removed 7 bases at V and 4 bases at J, with 17 bases between. The CDR3 runs 14 residues. The CDR3 region is CASDRQVPSYGYTF. In DNA, the CDR3 is TGTGCCAGCGACCGACAGGTACCATCCTATGGCTACACCTTC.

V is TRBV5-6 and J is TRBJ2-2; 12 bases map to TRBD2. J was trimmed by 6 bases and V by 4 bases; bases with no gene match: 7. This CDR3 contains 16 residues. CDR1 is SGHDT, CDR2 YYEEEE, per germline. CDR3 nucleotide sequence: TGTGCCAGCAGCGGAGGGACTAGCGGGTGGGCCGGGGAGCTGTTTTTT. This codes for CASSGGTSGWAGELFF. The full variable domain, with the rest looked up from reference TRBV5-6 and TRBJ2-2, is DAGVTQSPTHLIKTRGQQVTLRCSPKSGHDTVSWYQQALGQGPQFIFQYYEEEERQRGNFPDRFSGHQFPNYSSELNVNALLLGDSALYLCASSGGTSGWAGELFFGEGSRLTVL.

The genes are TRBV27 and TRBJ1-1; TRBD1 agrees at 11 bases. V lost 5 bases and J lost 7; bases outside the gene matches: 12. The length of the CDR3 is 16 residues. The germline gives CDR1 MNHEY, CDR2 SMNVEV (reference sequence). CDR3 region: CASSQWTGGSEDEAFF. CDR3 nucleotide sequence: TGTGCCAGCAGTCAGTGGACAGGGGGCTCGGAGGATGAAGCTTTCTTT.

CDR3 in DNA: TGTGCCAGCAGCTTGAGTGTCCGGTCTGGAAACACCATATATTTT. Translating it yields CASSLSVRSGNTIYF. The V call is TRBV7-2, the J call TRBJ1-3; D is ambiguous. V was trimmed by 3 bases and J by 1 base, leaving 10 bases between them. This CDR3 is 15 amino acids long. Germline V gene sequence: CDR1 SGHTA, CDR2 FQGNSA.

The chain carries TRBV6-1 and TRBJ1-5, with 7 nucleotides matching TRBD1. Trimming removed 1 base from V and 6 bases from J; junction bases left unmatched: 6. The CDR3 loop spans 15 amino acids. CDR1 is MNHNS and CDR2 is SASEGT in the germline V gene. The CDR3 DNA sequence: TGTGCCAGCAGTGAAGTTGAGACAGGGACTCAGCCCCAGCATTTT. Encoded protein: CASSEVETGTQPQHF.

This chain links TRBV27 with TRBJ2-7; TRBD1 agrees at 8 bases. The ends lost 5 bases at V and 0 bases at J; junction bases unmatched: 6. Germline values: CDR1 MNHEY, CDR2 SMNVEV (reference sequence). The CDR3 sequence is 15 residues long. The CDR3 loop reads CASSQDRVSSYEQYF. CDR3 nucleotide sequence: TGTGCCAGCAGTCAGGACAGGGTGAGCTCCTACGAGCAGTACTTC.

J is TRBJ2-1 and V is TRBV7-9; 13 bases line up with TRBD2. The CDR3 loop spans 14 amino acids. The V and J ends lost 4 bases and 9 bases, in that order; junction bases with no gene match: 3. Germline V lookup: CDR1 SEHNR, CDR2 FQNEAQ (reference sequence). CDR3 sequence: CASSSTSGGPEQFF. DNA for the CDR3: TGTGCCAGCAGCTCGACTAGCGGGGGGCCTGAGCAGTTCTTC.

In this sample, this clone turned up once. This chain uses TRBV7-6 with TRBJ2-1; D is unclear. V gave up 6 bases and J gave up 0 bases, with 12 bases separating them. CDR1 and CDR2 (germline): SGHVS, FNYEAQ. The CDR3 has 15 amino acids. CDR3 protein: CASSLNKLSYNEQFF. Written as DNA, the CDR3 is TGTGCCAGCAGTCTGAATAAGCTCTCCTACAATGAGCAGTTCTTC.

V gene TRBV29-1 combines with J gene TRBJ1-1; no clear D. This CDR3 region has 11 residues. CDR1 is SQVTM and CDR2 is ANQGSEA in the germline V gene. The V gene lost 5 bases and the J gene lost 0 bases, with 4 bases spanning the gap. The DNA for the CDR3 is TGCAGCGTTTTCTTGAACACTGAAGCTTTCTTT. Its protein product is CSVFLNTEAFF.

This clone has a single count. The chain combines TRBV12-3 or TRBV12-4 with TRBJ1-2; D ambiguous. CDR3 length: 12 amino acids. V lost 6 bases and J 4 bases, leaving 9 bases between the germline ends. CDR3 residues: CASRGEVYGYTF. The CDR3 nucleotides are TGTGCCAGCAGGGGAGAGGTCTATGGCTACACCTTC.

This chain links TRBV7-8 with TRBJ2-2, with TRBD2 matching 12 bases. The V gene's germline CDR1 is SGHVS and CDR2 FQNEAQ. J was trimmed by 3 bases and V by 4 bases; bases with no gene match: 3. This CDR3 has 16 residues. The CDR3 DNA is TGTGCCAGCAGCTGGAGACTAGCGGGAGACACCGGGGAGCTGTTTTTT. Translating gives CASSWRLAGDTGELFF.

The chain couples TRBV29-1 to TRBJ2-7; a possible D gene is TRBD1 (5 bases). The CDR3 sequence is 15 residues long. In germline, CDR1 is SQVTM, CDR2 ANQGSEA. V lost 2 bases to trimming and J lost 0 bases, with 14 bases between them. The CDR3 DNA reads as TGCAGCGTTGAAACCCCAGGGCCCAGCTCCTACGAGCAGTACTTC. It encodes CSVETPGPSSYEQYF.